Listed below are T cell receptor beta chains from one sample, sequenced in a study of early T cells in non-severe SARS-CoV-2 infection. TCRdb reprocessed the 5' RACE reads with MiXCR, giving one entry per CDR3 protein. This table holds around 80,000 distinct CDR3 sequences, approximately 14% found once. The sample comprised whole blood. All receptors derive from an adult who was a healthcare worker with PCR-confirmed SARS-CoV-2 infection or an uninfected control (not recorded which). Both conserved end residues are part of each CDR3. The order of the fields is CDR3 protein, V gene, D gene, CDR3 length, J gene. A D gene is named only where the DNA matches it firmly.

CASSLGREYTGELFF | TRBV7-2 | - | 15 | TRBJ2-2
CASSWDAGLRDEQFF | TRBV6-2/TRBV6-3 | - | 15 | TRBJ2-1
CAWSRGGMNTEAFF | TRBV30 | - | 14 | TRBJ1-1
CASSYGYNEQFF | TRBV6-6 | - | 12 | TRBJ2-1
CASSYEAGGPYEQYF | TRBV6-5 | TRBD2 | 15 | TRBJ2-7
CAISGGNPYEQYF | TRBV10-3 | TRBD2 | 13 | TRBJ2-7
CASSEAWNEQFF | TRBV6-1 | - | 12 | TRBJ2-1
CASSDRGLGNQPQHF | TRBV2 | TRBD1 | 15 | TRBJ1-5
CASSPLPGSTEAFF | TRBV18 | - | 14 | TRBJ1-1
CASALSGDTEAFF | TRBV10-2 | - | 13 | TRBJ1-1
CASSQRFSVRPTQYF | TRBV11-1 | - | 15 | TRBJ2-3
CASRETGPNQPQHF | TRBV6-2/TRBV6-3 | TRBD1 | 14 | TRBJ1-5
CASSWQGIGTEAFF | TRBV7-2 | - | 14 | TRBJ1-1
CASSTPPRSTDTQYF | TRBV12-3/TRBV12-4 | - | 15 | TRBJ2-3
CSVPDYGYTF | TRBV29-1 | - | 10 | TRBJ1-2
CASSDQGDNSPLHF | TRBV6-4 | - | 14 | TRBJ1-6
CASRHRDRAVGSYEQYF | TRBV10-2 | TRBD1 | 17 | TRBJ2-7
CASSSWGQGEGYTF | TRBV7-6 | TRBD1 | 14 | TRBJ1-2
CAISEWAGTANTGELFF | TRBV10-3 | TRBD1 | 17 | TRBJ2-2
CAAGAEAFF | TRBV7-2 | - | 9 | TRBJ1-1
CASSRADRPSSYNEQFF | TRBV6-2/TRBV6-3 | - | 17 | TRBJ2-1
CASSQGLAGDRFYNEQFF | TRBV14 | TRBD2 | 18 | TRBJ2-1